A selection of T cell receptor beta chains follows, all from one sample in a study of PD-L1 blockade in urothelial cancer. This table comes from immunoSEQ multiplex PCR, and its TCRdb copy is limited to in-frame clones, with some not included. The sample includes 55,000 to 80,000 clones, roughly 86% seen only once; the top ten take 15%. The sample was PBMCs, taken around atezolizumab (anti-PD-L1) treatment. All receptors come from a man in his fifties or sixties with urothelial cancer. The CDR3 runs from the conserved cysteine through the conserved F or W. The D gene is left open where the match is weak. Expanded clones are given a class, and other clones once, few, many or no size at all.

abundance	v_gene	j_gene	d_gene	CDR3nt	CDR3aa
-	TRBV19	TRBJ1-2	TRBD1	TGTGCCAGTAGTATAGATGCTGGGACAGGGTATGGCTACACCTTC	CASSIDAGTGYGYTF
-	TRBV21-1	TRBJ1-1	-	TGTGCCAGCAGCAAAAAGGAGGTCAACTACCACACTGAAGCTTTCTTT	CASSKKEVNYHTEAFF
-	TRBV6-1	TRBJ2-1	TRBD1	TGTGCCAGCAGGACCGGGACAGGGTCCAATGAGCAGTTCTTC	CASRTGTGSNEQFF
-	TRBV15	TRBJ1-1	-	TGTGCCACCAGCACCCAGGACTCTGAAGCTTTCTTT	CATSTQDSEAFF
-	TRBV6-6	TRBJ1-5	-	TGTGCCAGCAGTCCTTCAAAGGGGGGGAGCAATCAGCCCCAGCATTTT	CASSPSKGGSNQPQHF
-	TRBV7-2	TRBJ2-1	TRBD2	TGTGCCAGCAGCTCTCCCTCTAGCGGGGGGGCTTATGAGCAGTTCTTC	CASSSPSSGGAYEQFF
-	TRBV2	TRBJ2-7	-	TGTGCCAGCCGGGTGTCCTACGAGCAGTACTTC	CASRVSYEQYF
-	TRBV7-8	TRBJ1-1	-	TGTGCCAGCGGACACAGGGAAGGAGCTTCGGTCACTGAAGCTTTCTTT	CASGHREGASVTEAFF
-	TRBV11-1	TRBJ2-2	-	TGTGCCAGCACCGACTTGGGGGCACCGAACACCGGGGAGCTGTTTTTT	CASTDLGAPNTGELFF
-	TRBV7-2	TRBJ1-1	-	TGTGCCAGCAGCCCCGGGGTGGAAGCTTTCTTT	CASSPGVEAFF
-	TRBV19	TRBJ1-5	TRBD1	TGTGCCAGTAGTACAAGCAGGGGGAATCAGCCCCAGCATTTT	CASSTSRGNQPQHF
few	TRBV7-2	TRBJ1-6	-	TGTGCCAGCAGCTTAGAACGAGGGGGTAATTCACCCCTCCACTTT	CASSLERGGNSPLHF
-	TRBV6-4	TRBJ2-1	-	TGTGCCAGCAGTGCACAGCGAGGGTCTGGGGAGCAGTTCTTC	CASSAQRGSGEQFF
few	TRBV18	TRBJ2-2	TRBD1	TGTGCCAGCTCACCTACAGGGGGAGCGAACACCGGGGAGCTGTTTTTT	CASSPTGGANTGELFF
-	TRBV5-1	TRBJ2-7	-	TGCGCCAGCAGCTTAGGGGGGGGCTCCTACGAGCAGTACTTC	CASSLGGGSYEQYF
-	TRBV30	TRBJ2-1	TRBD1	TGTGCCTGGAGGAAGCTTTCCGGGACAGCTGGCAATGAGCAGTTCTTC	CAWRKLSGTAGNEQFF
-	TRBV18	TRBJ1-5	-	TGTGCCAGCTCACCAGGAGGGAGCAATCAGCCCCAGCATTTT	CASSPGGSNQPQHF
once	TRBV9	TRBJ2-6	-	TGTGCCAGCAGCCCCGTCGGGTTCGCGGGGGCCAACGTCCTGACTTTC	CASSPVGFAGANVLTF
-	TRBV4-1	TRBJ2-2	TRBD2	TGCGCCAGCAGCCAGAAACCGGGGGGGACGAACACCGGGGAGCTGTTTTTT	CASSQKPGGTNTGELFF
-	TRBV7-9	TRBJ2-3	-	TGTGCCAGCAGTGCCCGGGGGATGCAGACAGATACGCAGTATTTT	CASSARGMQTDTQYF
-	TRBV6-4	TRBJ2-5	TRBD2	TGTGCCAGCAGTGCGACTAGCGGGGGTGTAGAGACCCAGTACTTC	CASSATSGGVETQYF
-	TRBV6-6	TRBJ2-1	-	-	CASILAGGADNEQFF
-	TRBV29-1	TRBJ2-2	TRBD1	TGCAGCGTCCACGACAGGGGTAACACCGGGGAGCTGTTTTTT	CSVHDRGNTGELFF
-	TRBV6-5	TRBJ2-3	TRBD2	TGTGCCAGCAGTGCGGCCAGCGGGGGCCGAGATACGCAGTATTTT	CASSAASGGRDTQYF
-	TRBV28	TRBJ1-2	TRBD1	TGTGCCAGCAGTTCAAGGGACAGGGGGAGTTTGTATGGCTACACCTTC	CASSSRDRGSLYGYTF
-	TRBV11-2	TRBJ1-2	-	TGTGCCAGCAGCTTAACGTCTAGTAACTATGGCTACACCTTC	CASSLTSSNYGYTF
-	TRBV2	TRBJ2-7	-	TGTGCCAGCAGTGAAGGGGGCAGCTACGAGCAGTACTTC	CASSEGGSYEQYF
-	TRBV5-4	TRBJ2-1	TRBD1	TGTGCCAGCAACACTGGGACAGGGGGATTAAATGAGCAGTTCTTC	CASNTGTGGLNEQFF
-	TRBV28	TRBJ2-7	TRBD1	TGTGCCAGCACCCCCGGGACAGGGCACCTCGAGCAGTACTTC	CASTPGTGHLEQYF
-	TRBV9	TRBJ2-2	TRBD2	TGTGCCAGCAGCCTGACTAGCGGGGGGGCCGGGAACACCGGGGAGCTGTTTTTT	CASSLTSGGAGNTGELFF
-	TRBV9	TRBJ2-1	TRBD1	TGTGCCAGCAGCAGACAGGGTACCAGCTCCTACAATGAGCAGTTCTTC	CASSRQGTSSYNEQFF
-	TRBV27	TRBJ2-1	-	TGTGCCAGCAGTTTTGAGAGATACAATGAGCAGTTCTTC	CASSFERYNEQFF
-	TRBV11-3	TRBJ2-5	TRBD1	TGTGCCAGCAGCTTAGATACCGGGACAGGGGTTCAGCAAGAGACCCAGTACTTC	CASSLDTGTGVQQETQYF
-	TRBV5-1	TRBJ1-2	TRBD1	TGCGCCAGCAGGGGACAGGGGGCGACAAAAAACTATGGCTACACCTTC	CASRGQGATKNYGYTF
-	TRBV30	TRBJ1-5	TRBD1	TGTGCCTGGAGTCAAGCGGACAGGGGGCTATCTTTT	CAWSQADRGLSF
-	TRBV7-2	TRBJ2-3	TRBD2	TGTGCCAGCAGCTTAATGGTTAGCGGGGGGCCAGGAGATACGCAGTATTTT	CASSLMVSGGPGDTQYF
-	TRBV28	TRBJ1-1	TRBD1	TGTGCCAGCAACGTTATTGGGATAAGGACAGGGCGAAACACTGAAGCTTTCTTT	CASNVIGIRTGRNTEAFF
-	TRBV29-1	TRBJ2-1	-	TGCAGCGTCCCGGAGGGGGCCATTACAGGGAATGAGCAGTTCTTC	CSVPEGAITGNEQFF
-	TRBV5-5	TRBJ1-5	TRBD1	TGTGCCAGCAGCTCCGAAGACAGGGGCAATCAGCCCCAGCATTTT	CASSSEDRGNQPQHF
-	TRBV4-1	TRBJ1-3	TRBD1	TGCGCCAGCAGCCTCGGGACAGCCTCTGGAAACACCATATATTTT	CASSLGTASGNTIYF
once	TRBV6-5	TRBJ2-2	-	TGTGCCAGCAGTTACTCGGGAGCTCCCGGGGAGCTGTTTTTT	CASSYSGAPGELFF
-	TRBV25-1	TRBJ2-1	TRBD2	TGTGCCAGCAGTGAATCCAGCGGGGTTAGCTCCTACAATGAGCAGTTCTTC	CASSESSGVSSYNEQFF
-	TRBV7-3	TRBJ2-3	TRBD1	TGTGCCAGCAGCCCGGACAGGAGCACAGATACGCAGTATTTT	CASSPDRSTDTQYF
-	TRBV5-1	TRBJ2-5	-	TGCGCCAGCAGCTTGGTTGGGGGGGCGGAGACCCAGTACTTC	CASSLVGGAETQYF
-	TRBV7-7	TRBJ2-3	TRBD1	TGTGCTAGCAGCCCCGGGACAGGGGTGACAGATACGCAGTATTTT	CASSPGTGVTDTQYF
-	TRBV4-1	TRBJ2-2	TRBD1	TGCGCCAGCAGCCACCGGACAGGGAGCACCGGGGAGCTGTTTTTT	CASSHRTGSTGELFF
-	TRBV30	TRBJ2-7	-	TGTGCCTGGAGTGTAAGTCTAGTCGAGCAGTACTTC	CAWSVSLVEQYF
once	TRBV15	TRBJ2-5	-	TGTGCCACCAGCAGAGGGGGGCCGGAGACCCAGTACTTC	CATSRGGPETQYF
-	TRBV9	TRBJ2-5	TRBD2	TGTGCCAGCAGCGTAGATGCTAGCGGGGGGGAAGAGACCCAGTACTTC	CASSVDASGGEETQYF
-	TRBV6-5	TRBJ1-6	-	TGTGCCAGCCAATACCAGGGCTCCTATAATTCACCCCTCCACTTT	CASQYQGSYNSPLHF
-	TRBV19	TRBJ2-7	TRBD1	TGTGCCAGTACGGACAGGGGATCGCCCTACGAGCAGTACTTC	CASTDRGSPYEQYF
-	TRBV7-2	TRBJ1-5	-	TGTGCCAGCAGCCTCGAGAGGAATCAGCCCCAGCATTTT	CASSLERNQPQHF
-	TRBV19	TRBJ1-3	-	TGTGCCAGTAGTATAGGGCCGGAGCGACTCTCTGGAAACACCATATATTTT	CASSIGPERLSGNTIYF
-	TRBV7-2	TRBJ2-7	TRBD1	TGTGCCAGCAGCTTGACCTGGGGACAGCAATACGAGCAGTACTTC	CASSLTWGQQYEQYF
once	TRBV7-8	TRBJ2-3	-	TGTGCCAGCAGCTTAGGAGGGGGGGGGACGCAGTATTTT	CASSLGGGGTQYF
-	TRBV4-1	TRBJ2-5	TRBD2	TGCGCCAGCAGCCAACGGGGCGTCCGGGGGGTCTGGGAGACCCAGTACTTC	CASSQRGVRGVWETQYF